The clone carrying this T cell receptor beta chain was observed a few times. Its target is not known. The CDR3 has 14 residues. The V gene lost 0 bases and the J gene lost 0 bases, with 4 bases spanning the gap. CDR1 SGHKS and CDR2 YYEKEE come from the germline V gene (reference sequence). Next came a second PCR, run for about 6 to 12 cycles, which used a sample-barcoded 5' primer along with a J-beta primer mix. TCRdb used MiXCR to reprocess the 5' RACE reads, holding one entry per CDR3 protein. This repertoire shows 550,000 to 800,000 distinct CDR3 sequences, around 20% found once; its top ten account for roughly 3.7%. These data belong to a study of blood T cells in healthy people across ages. Study summary: For every two T cells, template switching captured about one barcoded beta molecule.

Study-wide results and limits: Any changes in expanded clonotypes were possibly confounded, as donor CMV status remained unknown. Investigators viewed diversity estimates from one million T cells as underestimates, the study reported. Fewer expanded clones and more diversity marked long-lived versus aged donors.

The receptor was isolated from a man in his 70s in good health. Sample: blood. The chain combines TRBV5-5 with TRBJ1-5; D is unclear. The CDR3 coding sequence is TGTGCCAGCAGCTTGGCCCCTAGCAATCAGCCCCAGCATTTT. Protein sequence: CASSLAPSNQPQHF.